These 26 T cell receptor beta chains share one sample of origin, sequenced in a study of blood T cell repertoires in COVID-19. Here immunoSEQ multiplex PCR was the method, and the copy in TCRdb shows in-frame clones only, minus some. The sample includes roughly 110,000 clones, roughly 90% of them seen just once. The sample taken for sequencing was peripheral blood. The origin of the receptors is a woman between 65 and 79 years old who had recovered from COVID-19.

The chain joins TRBV4-3 to TRBJ1-1, with a weak D call TRBD1 (5 bases). The ends were cut back, 5 bases at V and 3 bases at J, with 16 bases in the middle. From germline, CDR1 is LGHNA and CDR2 YSLEER. The CDR3 totals 15 residues. CDR3 residues: CASSKARDGYTEAFF. The CDR3 region has the DNA TGCGCCAGCAGCAAAGCCAGGGATGGATACACTGAAGCTTTCTTT.

This clone was seen only once. The chain carries TRBV3-1 (or the pseudogene TRBV3-2) and TRBJ2-3; unclear D gene. Germline CDR1 and CDR2: LGHDT and YNNKEL (reference sequence). V lost 5 bases and J 5 bases, leaving 5 bases between the germline ends. The CDR3 is 11 residues long. The CDR3 nucleotides are TGTGCCAGCAGCTCCAGAGATACGCAGTATTTT. Translating gives CASSSRDTQYF.

The V gene is TRBV5-1, the J gene TRBJ2-1; weak D call: TRBD1 (10 bases). The V end was cut by 2 bases, the J end by 4 bases, with 28 bases between. CDR1 is SGHRS and CDR2 is YFSETQ in the germline V gene. The CDR3 consists of 20 residues. CDR3: CASSFRGRQGATSGYNEQFF. CDR3 DNA sequence: TGCGCCAGCAGCTTTAGGGGACGACAGGGGGCGACTAGCGGATACAATGAGCAGTTCTTC.

The chain carries TRBV18 and TRBJ2-3, with a weak D call TRBD2 (5 bases). The germline gives CDR1 KGHSH, CDR2 LQKENI. The V end was cut by 1 base, the J end by 1 base, with 12 bases between. This CDR3 has 16 amino acids. DNA of the CDR3: TGTGCCAGCTCACCACTAGCGAAAAGGGGCACAGATACGCAGTATTTT. Amino acid sequence: CASSPLAKRGTDTQYF.

This chain joins TRBV28 and TRBJ2-7, with D perhaps TRBD1 (6 bases). V lost 7 bases, J lost 5 bases, and 24 bases lay in between. Germline V gene sequence: CDR1 MDHEN, CDR2 SYDVKM. The CDR3 length is 16 residues. DNA for the CDR3: TGTGCCAGCATCCCGGCGCCTGGACAGACTTTCAACGAGCAGTACTTC. Protein: CASIPAPGQTFNEQYF. The complete variable domain, with remaining parts taken from reference TRBV28 and TRBJ2-7, reads DVKVTQSSRYLVKRTGEKVFLECVQDMDHENMFWYRQDPGLGLRLIYFSYDVKMKEKGDIPEGYSVSREKKERFSLILESASTNQTSMYLCASIPAPGQTFNEQYFGPGTRLTVT.

V is TRBV7-2 and J is TRBJ2-5; D remains ambiguous. V was clipped by 5 bases and J by 0 bases, with 13 bases between them. This CDR3 comprises 15 residues. Per the germline V gene, CDR1 is SGHTA and CDR2 is FQGNSA. The CDR3 here is CASSHSRVYQETQYF. The CDR3 region has the DNA TGTGCCAGCAGCCACTCTCGCGTGTACCAAGAGACCCAGTACTTC.

The CDR3 reads CASRTGGGTAFF. The CDR3 DNA reads TGTGCCAGCAGGACAGGGGGCGGAACAGCTTTCTTT. This chain links TRBV6-5 with TRBJ1-1, with TRBD1 matching over 10 bases. This CDR3 is 12 amino acids long. After removal of 6 bases from V and 10 bases from J, the junction contained 5 bases not matched to a gene. Germline V gene lookup returns CDR1 MNHEY and CDR2 SVGAGI.

The V gene is TRBV7-3, the J gene TRBJ2-1, with 10 positions matching TRBD2. Germline V gene lookup returns CDR1 SGHTA and CDR2 FQGTGA. V was pared by 3 bases and J by 6 bases, with 5 bases of the junction left unmatched. The CDR3 has 15 residues. The CDR3 sequence: CASSFIAGGGNEQFF. CDR3 nucleotides: TGTGCCAGCAGCTTCATAGCGGGAGGAGGCAATGAGCAGTTCTTC.

This sequence joins TRBV7-9 and TRBJ1-1; D remains ambiguous. Germline CDR1 is SEHNR and CDR2 is FQNEAQ (reference sequence). The V gene lost 3 bases and the J gene lost 4 bases, with 6 bases spanning the gap. The CDR3 covers 12 residues. CDR3 nucleotides: TGTGCCAGCAGCTTCGGTACCACTGAAGCTTTCTTT. It is translated as CASSFGTTEAFF.

The genes are TRBV9 and TRBJ1-1; no definite D call. Trimming removed 0 bases from V and 5 bases from J, with 11 bases in between. The CDR3 is made up of 14 amino acids. Germline V lookup: CDR1 SGDLS, CDR2 YYNGEE. The CDR3 sequence: CASSVDSRLTEAFF. The CDR3 DNA follows: TGTGCCAGCAGCGTAGATTCCAGGTTAACTGAAGCTTTCTTT. Looking up the rest from reference TRBV9 and TRBJ1-1 gives the full variable domain: DSGVTQTPKHLITATGQRVTLRCSPRSGDLSVYWYQQSLDQGLQFLIQYYNGEERAKGNILERFSAQQFPDLHSELNLSSLELGDSALYFCASSVDSRLTEAFFGQGTRLTVV.

The chain is built from TRBV5-1 and TRBJ2-7; 7 bases line up with TRBD1. CDR3 length: 13 residues. After removal of 3 bases from V and 3 bases from J, the junction contained 3 bases not matched to a gene. In germline, CDR1 is SGHRS, CDR2 YFSETQ. CDR3 nucleotides: TGCGCCAGCAGCTCGACAGGGAGCTACGAGCAGTACTTC. Translated: CASSSTGSYEQYF.

The V and J genes are TRBV18 and TRBJ1-1; 11 bases map to TRBD1. J gave up 6 bases and V 6 bases, and 9 bases lay outside the gene matches. Germline CDR1 and CDR2: KGHSH and LQKENI. There are 15 residues in the CDR3. CDR3 protein: CASSWTGGRGSEAFF. The CDR3, as DNA: TGTGCCAGCTCCTGGACAGGGGGCAGAGGCTCTGAAGCTTTCTTT.

J is TRBJ2-7 and V is TRBV5-5; tentatively, D is TRBD1 (6 bases). The CDR3 has 12 residues. The ends were cut back, 4 bases at V and 6 bases at J, with 11 bases in the middle. Germline V gene data show CDR1 as SGHKS and CDR2 as YYEKEE (reference sequence). The CDR3 region is CASSLDSFEQYF. The CDR3 nucleotides are TGTGCCAGCAGCCTGGACAGTTTCGAGCAGTACTTC.

The genes are TRBV7-2 and TRBJ2-5; D is possibly TRBD1 (5 bases). V was clipped by 4 bases and J by 5 bases, with 8 bases between them. This CDR3 has 12 amino acids. The V gene's germline CDR1 is SGHTA and CDR2 FQGNSA. The CDR3 DNA reads TGTGCCAGCAGCTCGGCAGGGGAGACCCAGTACTTC. This gives the protein CASSSAGETQYF. Using reference TRBV7-2 and TRBJ2-5 for the parts outside the CDR3, the full variable domain is GAGVSQSPSNKVTEKGKDVELRCDPISGHTALYWYRQSLGQGLEFLIYFQGNSAPDKSGLPSDRFSAERTGGSVSTLTIQRTQQEDSAVYLCASSSAGETQYFGPGTRLLVL.

The chain uses TRBV29-1 and TRBJ2-5; 16 nucleotides align to TRBD2. This CDR3 is built from 15 residues. V was pared by 6 bases and J by 5 bases, with 6 bases of the junction left unmatched. Germline values: CDR1 SQVTM, CDR2 ANQGSEA. The CDR3 DNA reads as TGCAGCGTACTGGGGACTAGCGGGGGGGTCGAGACCCAGTACTTC. Amino acids: CSVLGTSGGVETQYF. The entire variable domain, with the rest obtained from reference TRBV29-1 and TRBJ2-5, is as follows: SAVISQKPSRDICQRGTSLTIQCQVDSQVTMMFWYRQQPGQSLTLIATANQGSEATYESGFVIDKFPISRPNLTFSTLTVSNMSPEDSSIYLCSVLGTSGGVETQYFGPGTRLLVL.

The chain has TRBV18 and TRBJ1-1, with a tentative D call TRBD1 (6 bases). Germline V CDR1 and CDR2: KGHSH, LQKENI. The V gene lost 2 bases and the J gene lost 4 bases, with 11 bases spanning the gap. The CDR3 runs 14 residues. The CDR3 sequence: CASSPTGSITEAFF. CDR3 in DNA: TGTGCCAGCTCACCAACAGGGTCGATCACTGAAGCTTTCTTT.

This chain uses TRBV21-1 with TRBJ2-3; the table's TRBD1 call for D was not verified on the DNA. TRBV21-1 is annotated as a pseudogene. This CDR3 is built from 15 residues. The CDR3: CASSAHRGELYTQYF. CDR3 DNA sequence: TGTGCCAGCAGCGCCCACAGGGGGGAATTGTATACGCAGTATTTT.

The rearrangement uses TRBV6-5 and TRBJ2-1; D remains unclear. Per germline, CDR1 MNHEY and CDR2 SVGAGI. Trimming stripped 8 bases from V and 5 bases from J, with 10 bases between. The CDR3 runs to 12 residues. CDR3 sequence reads: CASHRYHNEQFF. DNA for the CDR3: TGTGCCAGCCACAGATACCACAATGAGCAGTTCTTC.

This chain uses TRBV2 with TRBJ2-1; possibly TRBD1 for D (6 bases). The CDR3 is made up of 15 amino acids. Germline CDR1 SNHLY, CDR2 FYNNEI. The V end lost 0 bases, the J end lost 5 bases, and 11 bases lay between the germline ends. The DNA for the CDR3 is TGTGCCAGCAGTGAAGCAGGTCGGGACAACAATGAGCAGTTCTTC. Its translation is CASSEAGRDNNEQFF.

The chain has TRBV12-5 and TRBJ2-5, with a possible D match to TRBD2 (5 bases). V dropped 6 bases and J dropped 3 bases, with 11 bases sitting between them. CDR1 and CDR2 from the germline V gene are LGHNT and FRNRAP. The CDR3 has 13 amino acids. The DNA for the CDR3 is TGTGCTAGTGGCCGCTCCGGGGAAGAGACCCAGTACTTC. Translating it yields CASGRSGEETQYF.

By proportion, this clone is medium-sized (0.01 to 0.1%). V gene TRBV4-3 combines with J gene TRBJ1-5; D possibly corresponds to TRBD1 (5 bases). V was pared by 0 bases and J by 7 bases, with 13 bases between. The germline V gene has CDR1 LGHNA and CDR2 YSLEER. The CDR3 is 15 residues long. The CDR3 nucleotides are TGCGCCAGCAGCCAAGATTCGGTTGGGGGGCAGCCCCAGCATTTT. This sequence encodes CASSQDSVGGQPQHF.

V usage is TRBV6-2 or TRBV6-3 and J usage is TRBJ2-2; 12 nucleotides agree with TRBD1. CDR3 length equals 17 residues. The germline gives CDR1 MNHEY, CDR2 SVGEGT. The ends lost 4 bases at V and 4 bases at J; junction bases unmatched: 7. CDR3 nucleotides: TGTGCCAGCAGTTCGGGACAGGGGGCTATGGGCACCGGGGAGCTGTTTTTT. It is translated as CASSSGQGAMGTGELFF.

The chain links TRBV6-5 to TRBJ2-3, with 12 bases fitting TRBD2. Looked up from germline, CDR1 is MNHEY and CDR2 is SVGAGI. This CDR3 has 14 residues. The trim removed 6 bases at V and 8 bases at J, leaving 6 bases unmatched. The CDR3 spells CASRTSGGGGTQYF. The CDR3 nucleotides read TGTGCCAGCAGGACTAGCGGGGGAGGGGGTACGCAGTATTTT.

This clone was counted only a few times. This chain connects TRBV4-1 to TRBJ2-5, with 7 positions matching TRBD2. This CDR3 comprises 19 residues. Germline CDR1 and CDR2: MGHRA and YSYEKL. Trimming removed 1 base from V and 4 bases from J; junction bases left unmatched: 18. CDR3 sequence (DNA): TGCGCCAGCAGCCAAGGGGTGTCGGGGGGAAAGGGAGCGGGAGAGACCCAGTACTTC. Translating it yields CASSQGVSGGKGAGETQYF.

A single count supports this clone. In DNA form, the CDR3 reads TGTGCCTGGAGTCCTCACTCTTCGGGCGGGGAGCTGTTTTTT. It codes for CAWSPHSSGGELFF. The V call is TRBV30, the J call TRBJ2-2; D gene ambiguous. The V gene's germline CDR1 is GTSNPN and CDR2 SVGIG (reference sequence). The CDR3 length is 14 residues. V lost 2 bases to trimming and J lost 7 bases, with 14 bases between them.

V gene TRBV7-2 combines with J gene TRBJ1-2; unclear D gene. There are 12 residues in the CDR3. Germline lookup yields CDR1 SGHTA and CDR2 FQGNSA. Trimming took off 5 bases at V and 8 bases at J, with 12 bases between the two ends. CDR3 bases: TGTGCCAGCAGCCCCTGGGGAGGCGGCTACACCTTC. This encodes CASSPWGGGYTF.